A selection of T cell receptor beta chains follows, all from one sample in a study of blood T cell repertoires in COVID-19. TCRdb keeps only in-frame clones here, not all; method: immunoSEQ multiplex PCR. The repertoire includes 85,000 to 130,000 clones, 80% to 90% of them detected once, and 2% to 3% sits in the top ten. Sequencing was carried out using PBMCs or T cells enriched from blood (not recorded which). The receptors shown here come from a woman aged 45-65 years who had recovered from COVID-19. Each CDR3 is given without its conserved first and last residue. Fields, in order: V gene, D gene, J gene, CDR3 protein. D genes are given only for firm matches.

v_call: TRBV15
d_call: .
j_call: TRBJ2-5
cdr3_aa: ATSRGGTLETQY

v_call: TRBV19
d_call: .
j_call: TRBJ2-3
cdr3_aa: ASNSGTHGTDTQY

v_call: TRBV28
d_call: .
j_call: TRBJ1-3
cdr3_aa: ASQVGGSSGNTIY

v_call: TRBV5-6
d_call: TRBD1
j_call: TRBJ1-2
cdr3_aa: ASSLVTGAGYGYT

v_call: TRBV5-1
d_call: TRBD1
j_call: TRBJ2-7
cdr3_aa: ASSLGQDRYEQY

v_call: TRBV5-1
d_call: .
j_call: TRBJ1-1
cdr3_aa: ASSQDGGTEAF

v_call: TRBV27
d_call: .
j_call: TRBJ2-7
cdr3_aa: ASSYVSANYEQY

v_call: TRBV10-1
d_call: .
j_call: TRBJ2-1
cdr3_aa: ASLIARDEQF

v_call: TRBV28
d_call: TRBD2
j_call: TRBJ2-3
cdr3_aa: ASSPPTSGGKY

v_call: TRBV6-1
d_call: TRBD1
j_call: TRBJ1-1
cdr3_aa: ASRETGTGTEAF

v_call: TRBV28
d_call: TRBD2
j_call: TRBJ2-3
cdr3_aa: ASSSPRTSGGDTQY

v_call: TRBV5-6
d_call: .
j_call: TRBJ2-7
cdr3_aa: ASSLHATVYEQY

v_call: TRBV9
d_call: TRBD2
j_call: TRBJ2-3
cdr3_aa: ASSVGGSGGDTQY